A single T cell receptor (beta chain) is shown here with its context. Its target is unknown. Germline V gives CDR1 SGHTS, CDR2 YDEGEE. Trimming removed 5 bases at V and 4 bases at J, with 15 bases between. CDR3 size: 15 residues. Data came from immunoSEQ multiplex PCR; TCRdb stores just in-frame clones and leaves some out. The data show about 82,000 clones, with 83% seen just once and around 6.5% held by the top ten. This sample was included in a study of glioma-infiltrating T cells after dendritic cell vaccination. Looking at the study overall: Dendritic cell vaccination trial patients had either newly diagnosed or recurrent glioblastoma. Study-wide results and limits: Higher pretreatment TIL content predicted longer progression-free time and survival.

Time point denoted: after dendritic cell vaccination, including at tumor progression/relapse. Selection required adequate fresh-frozen tumor tissue plus more than two years' survival data. None of the glioblastoma patients had an isocitrate dehydrogenase mutation. The sample here was blood, taken after dendritic cell vaccination. V gene TRBV5-8 combines with J gene TRBJ1-4; D remains ambiguous. The sequence came from a human donor with glioblastoma. The CDR3 loop reads CASRTSRVYNEKLFF. The CDR3, as DNA: TGTGCCAGCAGGACCTCCCGGGTGTATAATGAAAAACTGTTTTTT.